The entry below gives a single T cell receptor beta chain sequence along with its context. All patients experienced relapse after autologous stem cell transplantation, and brentuximab vedotin exposure was variable. TCRdb's table, derived via immunoSEQ multiplex PCR, lists solely in-frame clones and lacks some. The data show about 26,000 clones, with approximately 90% seen just once and about 2.7% held by the top ten. Trimming left V 1 base short and J 1 base short, with 22 bases between. CDR1 WNHNN and CDR2 SYGVQD come from the germline V gene (reference sequence). There are 19 residues in the CDR3. This sample stems from a study of PD-1 blockade in classical Hodgkin lymphoma.

The chain carries TRBV10-1 and TRBJ1-1, with D maybe TRBD1 (6 bases). The starting material was peripheral blood mononuclear cells (PBMCs), obtained at baseline. The sequence came from a human donor with classical Hodgkin lymphoma. The CDR3 nucleotides are TGCGCCAGCAGTGAGTTTAAGAGATCGCACAGGGCGAAGAACACTGAAGCTTTCTTT. Protein product: CASSEFKRSHRAKNTEAFF.